The TCR beta chain under discussion was sequenced for a study of metastatic and nonmetastatic thyroid tumors. There were no patients who had received any treatment before thyroid surgery. Trimming shortened V by 11 bases and J by 8 bases, and 10 bases separated the two germline ends. From germline, CDR1 is LGHDT and CDR2 YNNKEL (reference sequence). The CDR3 extends over 10 amino acids. General study results and limits: Malignant tumors reportedly showed significantly higher TCR beta diversity than benign nodules in both blood and tumor.

This clone was seen repeatedly, ten times or more. The antigen remains unidentified. Using MiXCR, TCRdb reanalyzed the PCR reads. The profile covers 25,000 to 35,000 clones, with under 14% appearing a single time and roughly a sixth taken by the ten largest. The TCR sequence derives from a female donor with papillary thyroid cancer or a benign thyroid nodule (not recorded which). Some clones in this sample may be carry-over from other donors' samples. Sequenced material: blood. The chain has TRBV3-1 and TRBJ1-5; perhaps TRBD1 as D (5 bases). CDR3 loop: CAPQGEPQHF. Written as DNA, the CDR3 is TGTGCCCCCCAGGGTGAGCCCCAGCATTTT.